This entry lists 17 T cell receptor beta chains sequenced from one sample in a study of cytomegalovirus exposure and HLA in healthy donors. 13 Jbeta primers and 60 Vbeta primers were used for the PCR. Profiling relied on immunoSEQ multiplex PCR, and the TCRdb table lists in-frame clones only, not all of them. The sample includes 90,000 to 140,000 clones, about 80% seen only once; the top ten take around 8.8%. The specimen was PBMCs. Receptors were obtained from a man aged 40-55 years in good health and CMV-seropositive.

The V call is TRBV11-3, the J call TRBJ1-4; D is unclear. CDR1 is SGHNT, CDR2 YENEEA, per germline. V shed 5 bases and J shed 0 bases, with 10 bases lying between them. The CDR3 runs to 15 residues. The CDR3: CASSNGETTNEKLFF. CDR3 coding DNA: TGTGCCAGCAGCAATGGAGAGACAACTAATGAAAAACTGTTTTTT.

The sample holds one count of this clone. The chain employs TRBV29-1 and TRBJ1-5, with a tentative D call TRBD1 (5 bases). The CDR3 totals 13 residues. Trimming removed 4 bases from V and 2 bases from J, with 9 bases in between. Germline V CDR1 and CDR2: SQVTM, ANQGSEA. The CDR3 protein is CSVGGGRNQPQHF. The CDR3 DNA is TGCAGCGTTGGGGGCGGACGCAATCAGCCCCAGCATTTT.

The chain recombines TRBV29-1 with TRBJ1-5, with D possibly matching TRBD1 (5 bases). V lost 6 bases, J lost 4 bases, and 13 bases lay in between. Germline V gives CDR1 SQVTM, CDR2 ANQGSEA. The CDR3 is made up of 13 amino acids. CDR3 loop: CSVQGKGNQPQHF. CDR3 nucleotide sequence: TGCAGCGTCCAGGGTAAAGGGAATCAGCCCCAGCATTTT.

CDR3 DNA: TGCGCCAGCAGCTTGGCGGGGGGGGCGAACACCGGGGAGCTGTTTTTT. Translation: CASSLAGGANTGELFF. The chain has TRBV5-1 and TRBJ2-2; 8 bases are shared with TRBD2. Trimming took 0 bases from V and 0 from J; bases not matched to a gene: 1. Germline V CDR1 and CDR2: SGHRS, YFSETQ. This CDR3 has 16 amino acids.

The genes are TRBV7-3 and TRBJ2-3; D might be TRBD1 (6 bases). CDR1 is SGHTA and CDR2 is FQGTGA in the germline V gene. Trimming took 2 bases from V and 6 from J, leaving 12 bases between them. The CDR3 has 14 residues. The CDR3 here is CASSLGVGADTQYF. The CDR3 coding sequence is TGTGCCAGCAGCTTAGGTGTGGGGGCTGATACGCAGTATTTT. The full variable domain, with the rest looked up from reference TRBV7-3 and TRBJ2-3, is GAGVSQTPSNKVTEKGKYVELRCDPISGHTALYWYRQSLGQGPEFLIYFQGTGAADDSGLPNDRFFAVRPEGSVSTLKIQRTERGDSAVYLCASSLGVGADTQYFGPGTRLTVL.

The CDR3 DNA follows: TGTGCCTGGAGTGGGGAGAGTTGGGGGGTAGGGCAGCCCCAGCATTTT. Amino acid sequence: CAWSGESWGVGQPQHF. This rearrangement joins TRBV30 to TRBJ1-5; TRBD1 might be the D (5 bases). Germline CDR1 reads GTSNPN; CDR2 reads SVGIG (reference sequence). The V gene lost 1 base and the J gene lost 7 bases, with 20 bases spanning the gap. The CDR3 is 16 amino acids.

This chain's CDR3 is CASSLVGGPTDTQYF. The CDR3, as DNA: TGTGCCAGCAGCTTAGTCGGGGGGCCCACAGATACGCAGTATTTT. The gene calls are TRBV7-6 and TRBJ2-3, with a possible D match to TRBD2 (7 bases). V was pared by 1 base and J by 2 bases, with 10 bases between. In germline, CDR1 is SGHVS, CDR2 FNYEAQ. CDR3 size: 15 residues.

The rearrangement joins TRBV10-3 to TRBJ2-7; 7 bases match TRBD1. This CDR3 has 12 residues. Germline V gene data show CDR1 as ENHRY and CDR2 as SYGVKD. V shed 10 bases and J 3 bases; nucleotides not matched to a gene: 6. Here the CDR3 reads CATSRDSYEQYF. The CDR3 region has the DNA TGTGCCACAAGCCGGGACAGCTACGAGCAGTACTTC.

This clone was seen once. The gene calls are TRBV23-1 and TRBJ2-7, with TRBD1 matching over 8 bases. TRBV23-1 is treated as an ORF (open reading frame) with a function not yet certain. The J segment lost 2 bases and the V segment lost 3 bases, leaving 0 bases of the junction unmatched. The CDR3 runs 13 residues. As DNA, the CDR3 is TGCGCCAGCAGTCAGGGACAGGCCTACGAGCAGTACTTC. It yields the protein CASSQGQAYEQYF.

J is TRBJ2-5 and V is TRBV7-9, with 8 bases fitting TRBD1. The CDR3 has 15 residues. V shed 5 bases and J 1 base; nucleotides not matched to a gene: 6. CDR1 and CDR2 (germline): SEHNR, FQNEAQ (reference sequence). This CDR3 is CASSTWTGSQETQYF. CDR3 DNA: TGTGCCAGCAGCACTTGGACAGGGAGCCAAGAGACCCAGTACTTC.

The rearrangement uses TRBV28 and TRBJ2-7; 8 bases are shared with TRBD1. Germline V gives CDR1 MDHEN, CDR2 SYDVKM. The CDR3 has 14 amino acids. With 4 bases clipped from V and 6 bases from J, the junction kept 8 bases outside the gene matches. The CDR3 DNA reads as TGTGCCAGCAGTTCACAGGGGGACTTTGCCGAGCAGTACTTC. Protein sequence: CASSSQGDFAEQYF.

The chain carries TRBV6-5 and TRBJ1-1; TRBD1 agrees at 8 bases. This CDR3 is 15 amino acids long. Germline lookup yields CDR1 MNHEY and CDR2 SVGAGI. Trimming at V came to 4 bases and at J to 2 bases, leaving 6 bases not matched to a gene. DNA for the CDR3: TGTGCCAGCAGTTCCCGGACAGGGTTCAACACTGAAGCTTTCTTT. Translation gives CASSSRTGFNTEAFF.

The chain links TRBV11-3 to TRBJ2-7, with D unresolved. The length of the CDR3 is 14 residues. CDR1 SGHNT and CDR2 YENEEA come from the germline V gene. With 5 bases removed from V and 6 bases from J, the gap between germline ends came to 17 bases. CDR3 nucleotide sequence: TGTGCCAGCAGCCCGGGTGCCCAAGTCTCCGAGCAGTACTTC. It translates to CASSPGAQVSEQYF.

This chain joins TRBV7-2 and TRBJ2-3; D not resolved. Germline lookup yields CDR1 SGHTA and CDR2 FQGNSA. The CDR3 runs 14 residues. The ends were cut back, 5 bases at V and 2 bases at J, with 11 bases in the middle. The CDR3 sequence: CASSPRRPTDTQYF. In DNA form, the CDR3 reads TGTGCCAGCAGCCCCCGGCGGCCCACAGATACGCAGTATTTT. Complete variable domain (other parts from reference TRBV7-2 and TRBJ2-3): GAGVSQSPSNKVTEKGKDVELRCDPISGHTALYWYRQSLGQGLEFLIYFQGNSAPDKSGLPSDRFSAERTGGSVSTLTIQRTQQEDSAVYLCASSPRRPTDTQYFGPGTRLTVL.

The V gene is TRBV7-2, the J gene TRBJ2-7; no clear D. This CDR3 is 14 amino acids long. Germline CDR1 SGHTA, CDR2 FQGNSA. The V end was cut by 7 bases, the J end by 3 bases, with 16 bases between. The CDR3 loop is CASTPESLSYEQYF. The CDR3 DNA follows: TGTGCCAGCACCCCCGAGAGCTTAAGCTACGAGCAGTACTTC.

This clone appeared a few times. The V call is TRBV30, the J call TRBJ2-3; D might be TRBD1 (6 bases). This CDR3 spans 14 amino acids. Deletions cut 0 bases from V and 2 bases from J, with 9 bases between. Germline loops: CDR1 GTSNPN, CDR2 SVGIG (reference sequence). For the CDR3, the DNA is TGTGCCTGGAGTGTCGGACAGTCCACAGATACGCAGTATTTT. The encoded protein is CAWSVGQSTDTQYF.

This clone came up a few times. CDR3 loop: CASSFSPVDRVVETQYF. DNA for the CDR3: TGTGCCAGCAGCTTCTCGCCAGTTGACAGGGTGGTAGAGACCCAGTACTTC. This chain uses TRBV7-9 with TRBJ2-5; 7 positions agree with TRBD1. V was clipped by 3 bases and J by 4 bases; unmatched bases: 14. CDR1 SEHNR and CDR2 FQNEAQ come from the germline V gene (reference sequence). The CDR3 totals 17 residues.